What follows are 17 T cell receptor beta chains derived from one specimen sequenced in a study of shared clonotypes between healthy human individuals. The table came from immunoSEQ multiplex PCR; TCRdb's copy has only in-frame clones and leaves some out. This table has more than 2,000,000 clones, 85% to 95% appearing once. Sequencing was done on a sample of naive CD4+ T cells from PBMCs. The subset was: CD45RA+ positively selected. These receptors came from a young man in good health. Some clones in this sample may be carry-over from other donors' samples.

The V call is TRBV20-1, the J call TRBJ1-1, with D possibly being TRBD1 (5 bases). V dropped 7 bases and J dropped 8 bases, with 14 bases sitting between them. The CDR3 is 11 amino acids. The germline V gene encodes CDR1 DFQATT and CDR2 SNEGSKA (reference sequence). The chain's CDR3 is CSVAGRDEAFF. The DNA of the CDR3 is TGCAGTGTCGCAGGGCGGGACGAAGCTTTCTTT.

The V gene is TRBV28, the J gene TRBJ1-1, with D possibly TRBD1 on 5 matching bases. V lost 3 bases and J 6 bases, leaving 14 bases between the germline ends. This CDR3 spans 14 amino acids. Germline V gives CDR1 MDHEN, CDR2 SYDVKM. Written as DNA, the CDR3 is TGTGCCAGCAGTTTTATGTTGGGGCCCGCTGAAGCTTTCTTT. It is translated as CASSFMLGPAEAFF.

For the CDR3, the DNA is TGTGCCAGCAGCTTTTCCGCGGGAGTAGTATATGAGCAGTTCTTC. It yields the protein CASSFSAGVVYEQFF. This rearrangement joins TRBV7-9 to TRBJ2-1; TRBD2 matches 7 bases. V lost 3 bases and J lost 8; bases outside the gene matches: 10. CDR3 size: 15 residues. The germline CDR1 and CDR2 sequences are SEHNR and FQNEAQ (reference sequence).

J is TRBJ2-3 and V is TRBV19; 10 nucleotides align to TRBD2. The V and J ends lost 5 bases and 4 bases, in that order; junction bases with no gene match: 3. The CDR3 sequence is 14 residues long. Germline V gene lookup returns CDR1 LNHDA and CDR2 SQIVND (reference sequence). CDR3 residues: CASSPLAGPDTQYF. The CDR3 nucleotides read TGTGCCAGTAGTCCACTAGCGGGACCAGATACGCAGTATTTT. Together with reference TRBV19 and TRBJ2-3, the CDR3 gives the full variable domain: DGGITQSPKYLFRKEGQNVTLSCEQNLNHDAMYWYRQDPGQGLRLIYYSQIVNDFQKGDIAEGYSVSREKKESFPLTVTSAQKNPTAFYLCASSPLAGPDTQYFGPGTRLTVL.

The table lists this clone with a count of one. Its ends do not fully match the called genes, so a read error is possible. This chain connects TRBV5-6 to TRBJ2-5, with no clear D. Germline V gene lookup returns CDR1 SGHDT and CDR2 YYEEEE. The length of the CDR3 is 14 residues. CDR3 sequence: CASSPWGAQGTQYF. The CDR3 nucleotides read TGTGCCAGCAGCCCCTGGGGTGCTCAAGGGACCCAGTACTTC.

V gene TRBV29-1 combines with J gene TRBJ2-7; no firm D call. Germline-derived CDR1 and CDR2 are SQVTM and ANQGSEA. V lost 5 bases and J lost 0, with 20 bases in between. The CDR3 length is 16 residues. The CDR3 reads CSVKTRAEKSSYEQYF. For the CDR3, the DNA is TGCAGCGTTAAAACACGGGCGGAAAAGAGCTCCTACGAGCAGTACTTC.

The J gene is TRBJ2-7, the V gene TRBV5-1; D gene unclear. The V and J ends lost 9 bases and 4 bases respectively, with 17 bases between them. Germline V gene data show CDR1 as SGHRS and CDR2 as YFSETQ. This CDR3 is 13 amino acids long. The CDR3 sequence: CATSKGLAYEQYF. CDR3 bases: TGCGCCACCTCGAAGGGCCTTGCGTACGAGCAGTACTTC.

A few counts support this clone. The chain combines TRBV9 with TRBJ1-4; the D gene is possibly TRBD1 (5 bases). The CDR3 spans 14 residues. Germline CDR1 and CDR2: SGDLS and YYNGEE. Deletions cut 0 bases from V and 5 bases from J, with 8 bases between. Written as DNA, the CDR3 is TGTGCCAGCAGCGTAGATGGGACCAATGAAAAACTGTTTTTT. This translates into CASSVDGTNEKLFF.

V usage is TRBV5-4 and J usage is TRBJ1-1, with TRBD1 as a possible D gene (5 bases). The CDR3 loop spans 17 amino acids. V lost 0 bases, J lost 0 bases, and 15 bases lay in between. From germline, CDR1 is SGHNT and CDR2 YYREEE (reference sequence). CDR3 protein: CASSLGRPGPMNTEAFF. The CDR3 nucleotides are TGTGCCAGCAGCTTGGGAAGGCCAGGGCCCATGAACACTGAAGCTTTCTTT.

The rearrangement links TRBV9 to TRBJ1-5; a weak D match, TRBD1 (5 bases). Germline loops: CDR1 SGDLS, CDR2 YYNGEE. There are 15 residues in the CDR3. Trimming took off 0 bases at V and 4 bases at J, with 11 bases between the two ends. The CDR3 loop is CASSVGGRENQPQHF. CDR3 nucleotide sequence: TGTGCCAGCAGCGTAGGGGGCAGGGAAAATCAGCCCCAGCATTTT.

The J gene is TRBJ2-1, the V gene TRBV5-1; 7 positions agree with TRBD2. CDR3 size: 18 residues. Germline lookup yields CDR1 SGHRS and CDR2 YFSETQ. V shed 3 bases, J shed 5 bases, and the junction held 17 bases outside the gene matches. The DNA of the CDR3 is TGCGCCAGCAGCTCTCGACTAGAGCGGGAAAGGTCGAACAATGAGCAGTTCTTC. Translating it yields CASSSRLERERSNNEQFF.

The rearrangement joins TRBV5-1 to TRBJ2-7, with 12 bases aligning to TRBD1. The CDR3 spans 16 residues. Per the germline V gene, CDR1 is SGHRS and CDR2 is YFSETQ. V was pared by 3 bases and J by 6 bases, with 10 bases of the junction left unmatched. CDR3 sequence reads: CASSWAWDRGQGEQYF. In nucleotides, the CDR3 is TGCGCCAGCAGCTGGGCCTGGGACAGGGGGCAGGGCGAGCAGTACTTC.

This chain connects TRBV18 to TRBJ2-4; possibly TRBD2 for D (6 bases). The germline CDR1 and CDR2 sequences are KGHSH and LQKENI. V shed 0 bases and J shed 3 bases, with 12 bases lying between them. The CDR3 has 16 amino acids. This CDR3 reads CASSPPAGIDKNIQYF. DNA for the CDR3: TGTGCCAGCTCACCACCGGCGGGAATCGACAAAAACATTCAGTACTTC.

The chain recombines TRBV7-2 with TRBJ2-1; 7 bases fit TRBD2. The CDR3 extends over 15 amino acids. J was trimmed by 3 bases and V by 6 bases; bases with no gene match: 8. Germline V gene data show CDR1 as SGHTA and CDR2 as FQGNSA. CDR3 sequence reads: CASSRQPSGYNEQFF. For the CDR3, the DNA is TGTGCCAGCAGTCGACAACCTAGCGGCTACAATGAGCAGTTCTTC.

The rearrangement uses TRBV5-1 and TRBJ2-7, with D possibly matching TRBD1 (6 bases). Germline assignment: CDR1 SGHRS and CDR2 YFSETQ. CDR3 length: 12 amino acids. V lost 4 bases, J lost 4 bases, and 9 bases lay in between. The CDR3 DNA follows: TGCGCCAGCAGCATACAGGGTTACGAGCAGTACTTC. Its protein product is CASSIQGYEQYF.

The chain recombines TRBV6-5 with TRBJ2-3; D unclear. The CDR3 runs 13 residues. Trimming pared 6 bases from V and 4 bases from J, leaving 11 bases between. CDR1 and CDR2 (germline): MNHEY, SVGAGI. Here the CDR3 DNA reads TGTGCCAGCAGGGACCACTTGGCAGATACGCAGTATTTT. Translation: CASRDHLADTQYF.

This clone was seen just once. J is TRBJ1-4 and V is TRBV7-9; unclear D gene. The CDR3 consists of 15 residues. The germline CDR1 and CDR2 sequences are SEHNR and FQNEAQ (reference sequence). V was cut by 0 bases and J by 7 bases, with 12 bases left in between. The CDR3 region has the DNA TGTGCCAGCAGCTTAGCGGTAGAGGCCGGTGAAAAACTGTTTTTT. Amino acids: CASSLAVEAGEKLFF.